This TCR beta chain was recorded in a study of T cell clonotyping in hematopoietic cell transplantation. On the study more broadly: Pretransplant recipient samples were taken after cytoreduction.

Regarding this clone: Its cognate antigen is unknown.

V shed 0 bases and J shed 4 bases, with 7 bases lying between them. The CDR3 is 12 residues long. Germline V CDR1 and CDR2: SQVTM, ANQGSEA. Study-level findings and limits: Few recipient clonotypes overlapped donors; over 95% were de novo at given depth.

Time point: recipient sample about 28 days before transplant, after cytoreduction. TCRdb's copy holds only in-frame clones and misses some; the assay was immunoSEQ multiplex PCR. The table lists 25,000 to 30,000 clones, approximately 82% of them singletons. The gene calls are TRBV29-1 and TRBJ2-7, with D unresolved. Material: peripheral blood mononuclear cells, obtained before stem cell transplant. The receptor comes from a woman aged 55-69 years with acute myeloid leukemia. Some clones in this sample may be carry-over from other donors' samples. CDR3 region: CSVEDNGYEQYF. CDR3 coding DNA: TGCAGCGTTGAAGATAACGGGTACGAGCAGTACTTC.